Reported below is one T cell receptor beta chain. What it binds is unknown. This sample is drawn from a study of cytomegalovirus exposure and HLA in healthy donors. Findings and limits, study-wide: Many donors shared some public TCRs, even though most TCR sequences were rare. Other equally common chains were less clonally expanded than HLA-associated TCR beta chains, a later analysis showed.

PCR was performed using 60 Vbeta and 13 Jbeta primers. TCRdb's copy holds only in-frame clones and misses some; the assay was immunoSEQ multiplex PCR. This table has about 200,000 clones, roughly 80% appearing once. Trimming took off 4 bases at V and 2 bases at J, with 12 bases between the two ends. Germline V gene data show CDR1 as GTSNPN and CDR2 as SVGIG (reference sequence). This CDR3 region has 13 residues. The material sequenced was PBMCs. The sequence derives from a woman under 30 in good health and CMV-seronegative. This chain joins TRBV30 and TRBJ2-7; TRBD2 is a possible D gene (5 bases). Here the CDR3 reads CAWKKEAAYEQYF. The CDR3 region has the DNA TGTGCCTGGAAGAAAGAAGCGGCCTACGAGCAGTACTTC.